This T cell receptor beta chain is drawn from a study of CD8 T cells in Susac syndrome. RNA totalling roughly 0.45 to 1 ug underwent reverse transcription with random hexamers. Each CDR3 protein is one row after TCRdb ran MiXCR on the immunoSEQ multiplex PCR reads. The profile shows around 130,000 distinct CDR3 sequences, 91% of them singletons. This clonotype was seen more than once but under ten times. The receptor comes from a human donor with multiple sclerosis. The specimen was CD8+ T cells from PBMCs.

This CDR3 is CASSLDWGEQFF. CDR3 in DNA: TGTGCCAGCAGCCTTGACTGGGGTGAGCAGTTCTTC. The chain combines TRBV3-1 with TRBJ2-1; D is ambiguous. In germline, CDR1 is LGHDT, CDR2 YNNKEL (reference sequence). Trimming pared 4 bases from V and 9 bases from J, leaving 10 bases between. The CDR3 covers 12 residues.